This T cell receptor (beta chain) was recovered during a study of neurological immune-mediated disorders. General study points: Multiple sclerosis, the disease with the least TCR clonal expansion, fell below healthy controls, whereas HTLV-1-associated myelopathy showed the most.

This clonotype was seen only a few times. Its antigen is currently unknown. V was cut by 0 bases and J by 1 base, with 9 bases left in between. The CDR3 loop spans 15 amino acids. CDR1 SGHAT and CDR2 FQNNGV come from the germline V gene. cDNA was made by 5'RACE with 10-nucleotide random UMIs. TCRdb called the 5' RACE reads again in MiXCR, with one record for every CDR3 protein. The profile shows around 20,000 distinct CDR3 sequences, around a quarter of them singletons. The source of this sequence is a man aged 50 to 59 with HTLV-1-associated myelopathy (HAM/TSP). The chain carries TRBV11-2 and TRBJ1-1; D call uncertain. The sample comprised PBMCs. DNA of the CDR3: TGTGCCAGCAGCTTAGATCTAGCACAGAACACTGAAGCTTTCTTT. This codes for CASSLDLAQNTEAFF.